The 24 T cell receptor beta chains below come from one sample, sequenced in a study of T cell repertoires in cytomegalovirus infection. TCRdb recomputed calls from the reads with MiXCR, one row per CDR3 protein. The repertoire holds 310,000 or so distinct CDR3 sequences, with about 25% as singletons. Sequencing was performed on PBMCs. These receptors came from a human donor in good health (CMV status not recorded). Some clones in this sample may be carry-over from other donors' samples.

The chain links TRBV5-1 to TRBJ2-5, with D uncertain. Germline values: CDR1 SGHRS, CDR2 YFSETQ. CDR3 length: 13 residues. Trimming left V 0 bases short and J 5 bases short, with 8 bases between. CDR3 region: CASSLGRRETQYF. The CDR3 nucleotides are TGCGCCAGCAGCTTGGGTCGTCGGGAGACCCAGTACTTC.

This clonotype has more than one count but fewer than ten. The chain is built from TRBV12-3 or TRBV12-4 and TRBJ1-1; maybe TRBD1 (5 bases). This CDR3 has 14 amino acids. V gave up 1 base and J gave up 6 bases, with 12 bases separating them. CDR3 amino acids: CASSLEAGVSEAFF. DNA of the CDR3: TGTGCCAGCAGTTTAGAAGCGGGGGTCTCTGAAGCTTTCTTT.

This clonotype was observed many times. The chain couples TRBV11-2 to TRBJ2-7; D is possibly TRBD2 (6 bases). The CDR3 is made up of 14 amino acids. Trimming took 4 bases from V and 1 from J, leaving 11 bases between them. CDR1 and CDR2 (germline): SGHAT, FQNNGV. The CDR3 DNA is TGTGCCAGCAGCTCGGGACTGACTTCCTACGAGCAGTACTTC. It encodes CASSSGLTSYEQYF. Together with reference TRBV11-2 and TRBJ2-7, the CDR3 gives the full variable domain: EAGVAQSPRYKIIEKRQSVAFWCNPISGHATLYWYQQILGQGPKLLIQFQNNGVVDDSQLPKDRFSAERLKGVDSTLKIQPAKLEDSAVYLCASSSGLTSYEQYFGPGTRLTVT.

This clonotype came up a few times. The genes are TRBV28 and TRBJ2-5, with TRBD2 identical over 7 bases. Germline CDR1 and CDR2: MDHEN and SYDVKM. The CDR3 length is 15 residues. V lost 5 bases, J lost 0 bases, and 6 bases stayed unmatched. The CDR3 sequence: CASSLGTTYQETQYF. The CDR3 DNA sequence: TGTGCCAGCAGTCTCGGGACTACGTACCAAGAGACCCAGTACTTC. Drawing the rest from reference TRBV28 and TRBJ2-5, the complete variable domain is DVKVTQSSRYLVKRTGEKVFLECVQDMDHENMFWYRQDPGLGLRLIYFSYDVKMKEKGDIPEGYSVSREKKERFSLILESASTNQTSMYLCASSLGTTYQETQYFGPGTRLLVL.

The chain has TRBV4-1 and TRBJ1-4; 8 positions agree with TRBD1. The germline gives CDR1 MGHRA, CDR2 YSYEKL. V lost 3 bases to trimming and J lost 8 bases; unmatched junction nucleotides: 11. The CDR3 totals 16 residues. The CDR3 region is CASSQARQGRGEKLFF. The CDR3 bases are TGCGCCAGCAGCCAGGCTAGACAGGGGAGAGGCGAAAAACTGTTTTTT.

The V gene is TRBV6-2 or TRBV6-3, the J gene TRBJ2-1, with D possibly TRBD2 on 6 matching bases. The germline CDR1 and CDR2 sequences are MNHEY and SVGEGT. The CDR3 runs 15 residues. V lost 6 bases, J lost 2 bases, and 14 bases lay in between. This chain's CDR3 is CASRWSGLTYNEQFF. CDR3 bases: TGTGCCAGCAGGTGGAGCGGGCTTACCTACAATGAGCAGTTCTTC.

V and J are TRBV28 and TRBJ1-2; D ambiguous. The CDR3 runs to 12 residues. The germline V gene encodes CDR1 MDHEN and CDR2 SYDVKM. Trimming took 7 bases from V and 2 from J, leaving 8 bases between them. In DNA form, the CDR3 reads TGTGCCAGCATGTGGCCCAACTATGGCTACACCTTC. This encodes CASMWPNYGYTF.

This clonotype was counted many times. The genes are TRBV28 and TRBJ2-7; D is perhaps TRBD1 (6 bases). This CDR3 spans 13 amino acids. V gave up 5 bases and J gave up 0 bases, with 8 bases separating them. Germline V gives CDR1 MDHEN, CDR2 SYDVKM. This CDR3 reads CASSRDISYEQYF. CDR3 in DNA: TGTGCCAGCAGTCGGGACATCTCCTACGAGCAGTACTTC. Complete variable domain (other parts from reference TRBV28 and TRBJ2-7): DVKVTQSSRYLVKRTGEKVFLECVQDMDHENMFWYRQDPGLGLRLIYFSYDVKMKEKGDIPEGYSVSREKKERFSLILESASTNQTSMYLCASSRDISYEQYFGPGTRLTVT.

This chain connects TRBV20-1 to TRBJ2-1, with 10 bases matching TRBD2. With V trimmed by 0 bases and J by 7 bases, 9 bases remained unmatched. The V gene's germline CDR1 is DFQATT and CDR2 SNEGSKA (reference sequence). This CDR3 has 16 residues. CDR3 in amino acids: CSARDGASGSPNEQFF. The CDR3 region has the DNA TGCAGTGCTAGAGATGGGGCTAGCGGGAGTCCTAATGAGCAGTTCTTC.

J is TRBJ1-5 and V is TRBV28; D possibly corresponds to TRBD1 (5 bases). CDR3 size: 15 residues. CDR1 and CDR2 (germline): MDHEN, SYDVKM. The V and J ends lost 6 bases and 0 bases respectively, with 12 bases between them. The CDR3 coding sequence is TGTGCCAGCAGCCGACAGATCTATAGCAATCAGCCCCAGCATTTT. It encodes CASSRQIYSNQPQHF.

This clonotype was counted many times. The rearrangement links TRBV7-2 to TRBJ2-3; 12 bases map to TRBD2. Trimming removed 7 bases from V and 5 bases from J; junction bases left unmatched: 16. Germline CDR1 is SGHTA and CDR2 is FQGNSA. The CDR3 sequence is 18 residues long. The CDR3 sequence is CASIPPGLAGSGGDTQYF. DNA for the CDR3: TGTGCCAGCATCCCTCCTGGACTAGCGGGATCCGGAGGAGATACGCAGTATTTT.

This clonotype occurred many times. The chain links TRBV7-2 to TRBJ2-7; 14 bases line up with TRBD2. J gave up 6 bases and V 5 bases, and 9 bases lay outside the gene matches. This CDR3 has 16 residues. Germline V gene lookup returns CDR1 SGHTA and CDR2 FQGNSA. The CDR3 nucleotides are TGTGCCAGCAGCCAAATAGGACTAGCGGGAGGCCTCGAGCAGTACTTC. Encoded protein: CASSQIGLAGGLEQYF.

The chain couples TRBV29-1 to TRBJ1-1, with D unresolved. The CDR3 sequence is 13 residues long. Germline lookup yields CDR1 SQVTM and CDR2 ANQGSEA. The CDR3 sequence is CSSIRGTSTEAFF. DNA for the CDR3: TGCAGTTCAATCCGGGGTACAAGCACTGAAGCTTTCTTT.

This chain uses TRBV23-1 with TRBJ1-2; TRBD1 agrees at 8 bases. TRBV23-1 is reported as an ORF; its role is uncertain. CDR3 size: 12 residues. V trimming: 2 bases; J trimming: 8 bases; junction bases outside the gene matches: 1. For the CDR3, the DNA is TGCGCCAGCAGTCAACCAGGGGGCGGCTACACCTTC. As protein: CASSQPGGGYTF.

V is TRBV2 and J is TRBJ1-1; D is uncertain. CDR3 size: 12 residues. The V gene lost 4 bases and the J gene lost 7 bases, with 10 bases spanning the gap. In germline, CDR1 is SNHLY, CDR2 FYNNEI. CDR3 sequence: CASSALVGEAFF. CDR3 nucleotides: TGTGCCAGCAGTGCCTTAGTGGGTGAAGCTTTCTTT.

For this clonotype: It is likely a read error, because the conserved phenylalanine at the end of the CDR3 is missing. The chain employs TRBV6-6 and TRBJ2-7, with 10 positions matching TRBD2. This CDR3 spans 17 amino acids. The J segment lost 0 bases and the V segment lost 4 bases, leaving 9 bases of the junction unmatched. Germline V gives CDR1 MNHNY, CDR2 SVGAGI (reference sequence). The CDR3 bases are TGTGCCAGCAGTTGGGGGGGGGCTAGCGGGAGCTCCTACGAGCAGTACTGC. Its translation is CASSWGGASGSSYEQYC.

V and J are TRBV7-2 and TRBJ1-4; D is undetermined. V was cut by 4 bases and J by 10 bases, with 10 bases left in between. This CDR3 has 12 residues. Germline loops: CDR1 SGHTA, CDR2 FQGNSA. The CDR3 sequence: CASSSPPVKLFF. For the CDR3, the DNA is TGTGCCAGCAGCTCCCCCCCGGTAAAACTGTTTTTT.

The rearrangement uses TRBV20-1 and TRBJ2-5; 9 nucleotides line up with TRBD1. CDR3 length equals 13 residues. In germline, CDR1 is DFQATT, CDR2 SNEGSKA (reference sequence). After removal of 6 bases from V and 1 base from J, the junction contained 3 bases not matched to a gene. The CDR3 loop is CSAEDRGQETQYF. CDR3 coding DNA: TGCAGTGCAGAGGACAGGGGCCAAGAGACCCAGTACTTC.

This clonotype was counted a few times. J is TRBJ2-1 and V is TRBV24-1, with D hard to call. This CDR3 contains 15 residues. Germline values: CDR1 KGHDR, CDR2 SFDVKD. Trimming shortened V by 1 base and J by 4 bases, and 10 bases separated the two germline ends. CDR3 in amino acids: CATSDFPREYNEQFF. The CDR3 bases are TGTGCCACCAGTGATTTTCCTAGAGAGTACAATGAGCAGTTCTTC.

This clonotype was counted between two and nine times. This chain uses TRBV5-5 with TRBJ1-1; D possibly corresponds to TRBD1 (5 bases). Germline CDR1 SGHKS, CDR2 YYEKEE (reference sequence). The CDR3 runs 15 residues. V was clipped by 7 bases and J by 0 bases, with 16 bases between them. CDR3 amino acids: CASFGAGSVNTEAFF. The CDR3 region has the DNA TGTGCCAGCTTCGGAGCAGGGTCGGTGAACACTGAAGCTTTCTTT.

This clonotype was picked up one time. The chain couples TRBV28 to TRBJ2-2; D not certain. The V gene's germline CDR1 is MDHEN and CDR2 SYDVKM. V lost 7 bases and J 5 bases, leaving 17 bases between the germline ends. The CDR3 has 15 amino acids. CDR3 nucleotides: TGTGCCAGCACCTCCGACTCGGGCGGTACCGGGGAGCTGTTTTTT. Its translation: CASTSDSGGTGELFF.

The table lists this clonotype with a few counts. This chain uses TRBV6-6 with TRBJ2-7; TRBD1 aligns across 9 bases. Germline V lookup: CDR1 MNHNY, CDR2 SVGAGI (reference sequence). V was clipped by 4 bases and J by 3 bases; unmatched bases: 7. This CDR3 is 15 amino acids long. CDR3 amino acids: CASSLNRGHNYEQYF. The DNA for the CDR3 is TGTGCCAGCAGTTTGAACAGGGGGCACAACTACGAGCAGTACTTC.

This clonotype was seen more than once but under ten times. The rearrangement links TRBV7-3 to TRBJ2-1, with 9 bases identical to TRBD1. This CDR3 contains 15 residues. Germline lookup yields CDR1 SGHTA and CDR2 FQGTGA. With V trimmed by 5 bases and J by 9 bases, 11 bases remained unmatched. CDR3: CASSDRQGVDGEQFF. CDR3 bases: TGTGCCAGCAGCGATCGACAGGGGGTGGACGGTGAGCAGTTCTTC.

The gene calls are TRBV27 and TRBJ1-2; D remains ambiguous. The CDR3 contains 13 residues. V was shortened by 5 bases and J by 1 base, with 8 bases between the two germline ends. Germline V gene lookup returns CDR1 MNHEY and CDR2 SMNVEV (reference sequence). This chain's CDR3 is CASSPKNNYGYTF. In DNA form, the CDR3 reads TGTGCCAGCAGTCCAAAGAATAACTATGGCTACACCTTC.